Below are 15 T cell receptor beta chains sequenced from a single sample in a study of T cell repertoires in cytomegalovirus infection. The antigens for these receptors are not known. One entry per CDR3 protein, called by TCRdb with MiXCR from the reads. The profile shows roughly 990,000 distinct CDR3 sequences, more than 25% of them singletons. The sequencing used cultured CD8+ T cells from PBMCs, collected from culture after CMV antigen stimulation. The receptor set was obtained from a human donor in good health (CMV status not recorded). Some clones in this sample may be carry-over from other donors' samples.

The chain couples TRBV6-5 to TRBJ1-5; D gene uncertain. The germline gives CDR1 MNHEY, CDR2 SVGAGI. CDR3 length: 18 residues. The V end was cut by 0 bases, the J end by 0 bases, with 15 bases between. The CDR3 DNA is TGTGCCAGCAGTTACTCGAGTCCGTACGTGTATAGCAATCAGCCCCAGCATTTT. This codes for CASSYSSPYVYSNQPQHF.

The chain links TRBV12-3 or TRBV12-4 to TRBJ1-1; D perhaps matches TRBD1 (5 bases). The length of the CDR3 is 17 residues. V was clipped by 3 bases and J by 11 bases, with 28 bases between them. The CDR3 DNA is TGTGCCAGCAGTTTTTCGGGGGAGGCCTTTGCGGACCATTTGGCTTTCTTT. It encodes CASSFSGEAFADHLAFF.

At least ten counts were recorded for this clonotype. The CDR3 DNA sequence: TGTGCCAGCAGGCAGAACAGGGGGCCGGCCGGGGAGCTGTTTTTT. It codes for CASRQNRGPAGELFF. The chain has TRBV12-3 or TRBV12-4 and TRBJ2-2; TRBD1 agrees at 9 bases. V dropped 6 bases and J dropped 6; count of bases not matched to a gene: 8. CDR3 length: 15 amino acids.

The J gene is TRBJ2-3, the V gene TRBV7-8, with 8 bases fitting TRBD2. This CDR3 is 16 amino acids long. J lost 0 bases, V lost 6 bases, and 8 bases had no gene match. CDR1 is SGHVS and CDR2 is FQNEAQ in the germline V gene. In nucleotides, the CDR3 is TGTGCCAGCAGTCCGGCGGGGGGCCATAGCACAGATACGCAGTATTTT. This codes for CASSPAGGHSTDTQYF.

The V call is TRBV6-6, the J call TRBJ2-3; TRBD2 aligns across 8 bases. The CDR3 has 16 residues. Looked up from germline, CDR1 is MNHNY and CDR2 is SVGAGI (reference sequence). V dropped 2 bases and J dropped 6; count of bases not matched to a gene: 10. The CDR3 DNA follows: TGTGCCAGCAGTTACGTAGCGGGGACCCCCCACGATACGCAGTATTTT. This gives the protein CASSYVAGTPHDTQYF.

Only a few counts were recorded for this clonotype. V usage is TRBV7-9 and J usage is TRBJ1-1; D gene ambiguous. Trimming stripped 0 bases from V and 7 bases from J, with 12 bases between. Germline V gene sequence: CDR1 SEHNR, CDR2 FQNEAQ (reference sequence). This CDR3 comprises 14 residues. CDR3 sequence: CASSLAGATLEAFF. The CDR3 DNA sequence: TGTGCCAGCAGCTTAGCAGGAGCGACGCTTGAAGCTTTCTTT.

CDR3 DNA: TGTGCCAGCAGTGACCGGCCCACGGGACACTCTGGAAACACCATATATTTT. Amino acids: CASSDRPTGHSGNTIYF. The rearrangement joins TRBV27 to TRBJ1-3, with TRBD1 as a possible D gene (6 bases). The length of the CDR3 is 17 residues. The germline V and J ends were trimmed by 5 bases and 0 bases, with 17 bases remaining between them. Per the germline V gene, CDR1 is MNHEY and CDR2 is SMNVEV (reference sequence).

In this sample, this clonotype turned up once. The chain carries TRBV5-6 and TRBJ2-2; 8 bases line up with TRBD1. This CDR3 contains 15 residues. V lost 4 bases to trimming and J lost 4 bases; unmatched junction nucleotides: 6. CDR1 is SGHDT, CDR2 YYEEEE, per germline. The CDR3 is CASSDDRGGTGELFF. The CDR3, as DNA: TGTGCCAGCAGCGACGACAGGGGTGGCACCGGGGAGCTGTTTTTT.

This clonotype has more than one count but fewer than ten. The chain recombines TRBV2 with TRBJ1-1; D remains ambiguous. The V and J ends lost 7 bases and 4 bases respectively, with 10 bases between them. The CDR3 spans 12 residues. Germline V gene data show CDR1 as SNHLY and CDR2 as FYNNEI. This chain's CDR3 is CASIPSSTEAFF. CDR3 nucleotide sequence: TGTGCCAGCATTCCAAGTTCCACTGAAGCTTTCTTT.

As for this clonotype: A read error is possible here, since a much larger clone lies one base away. The chain is built from TRBV7-4 and TRBJ1-2; the match to TRBD1 covers 7 bases. The V and J ends lost 2 bases and 4 bases, in that order; junction bases with no gene match: 1. The CDR3 runs 13 residues. Germline loops: CDR1 SGHVT, CDR2 SQSDAQ. CDR3: CASSLRDSYGYTF. The CDR3 bases are TGTGCCAGCAGCTTAAGGGACAGCTATGGCTACACCTTC.

This clonotype was found a few times. V is TRBV6-5 and J is TRBJ1-2; unclear D gene. V lost 0 bases and J lost 0, with 8 bases in between. Germline loops: CDR1 MNHEY, CDR2 SVGAGI. This CDR3 spans 15 amino acids. CDR3 bases: TGTGCCAGCAGTTACTCGATCTCAGCTAACTATGGCTACACCTTC. This translates into CASSYSISANYGYTF.

The table lists this clonotype with a few counts. The rearrangement links TRBV6-6 to TRBJ1-5; a possible D gene is TRBD1 (5 bases). Between the trimmed V and J ends, which lost 7 bases and 4 bases, there was a span of 11 bases. Per germline, CDR1 MNHNY and CDR2 SVGAGI (reference sequence). This CDR3 contains 13 residues. The CDR3 nucleotides read TGTGCCAGCATTGGGGGGGGGAATCAGCCCCAGCATTTT. Protein: CASIGGGNQPQHF.

The chain couples TRBV20-1 to TRBJ1-5; 8 nucleotides agree with TRBD1. The germline V gene encodes CDR1 DFQATT and CDR2 SNEGSKA (reference sequence). The CDR3 has 17 amino acids. J was trimmed by 5 bases and V by 5 bases; bases with no gene match: 17. This CDR3 reads CSAGQGLAPVPDQPQHF. The CDR3 DNA follows: TGCAGTGCTGGACAGGGCCTAGCTCCTGTACCGGATCAGCCCCAGCATTTT.

This clonotype has just a few counts. J is TRBJ2-7 and V is TRBV6-6; 8 nucleotides align to TRBD1. CDR3 length equals 15 residues. The germline CDR1 and CDR2 sequences are MNHNY and SVGAGI (reference sequence). Trimming at V came to 6 bases and at J to 2 bases, leaving 9 bases not matched to a gene. The CDR3 bases are TGTGCCAGCAGCCAGGGACAGGCCCACCCCTACGAGCAGTACGTC. Its protein is CASSQGQAHPYEQYV.

This chain joins TRBV7-6 and TRBJ1-1; D ambiguous. Trimming cost V 7 bases and J 4 bases, with 16 bases left between them. Germline V gene lookup returns CDR1 SGHVS and CDR2 FNYEAQ. This CDR3 spans 14 amino acids. The CDR3 sequence is CASTGAPNPTEAFF. The CDR3 bases are TGTGCCAGCACCGGAGCCCCCAATCCCACTGAAGCTTTCTTT.